This T cell receptor beta chain was identified in a study of T cell responses to AZD1222 COVID-19 vaccine. V lost 0 bases to trimming and J lost 4 bases, with 13 bases between them. The CDR3 contains 15 residues. The germline V gene has CDR1 LGHNA and CDR2 YNFKEQ. The table came from immunoSEQ multiplex PCR; TCRdb's copy has only in-frame clones and leaves some out. The sample lists approximately 170,000 clones; 94% were seen once. The origin of this receptor is an adult who received the AZD1222 COVID-19 vaccine. This chain links TRBV4-2 with TRBJ2-7, with D unclear. This specimen was peripheral blood, taken 28 days after the second AZD1222 dose. This chain's CDR3 is CASSQEVGPPYEQYF. The CDR3 nucleotides are TGTGCCAGCAGCCAAGAAGTGGGTCCTCCATACGAGCAGTACTTC.